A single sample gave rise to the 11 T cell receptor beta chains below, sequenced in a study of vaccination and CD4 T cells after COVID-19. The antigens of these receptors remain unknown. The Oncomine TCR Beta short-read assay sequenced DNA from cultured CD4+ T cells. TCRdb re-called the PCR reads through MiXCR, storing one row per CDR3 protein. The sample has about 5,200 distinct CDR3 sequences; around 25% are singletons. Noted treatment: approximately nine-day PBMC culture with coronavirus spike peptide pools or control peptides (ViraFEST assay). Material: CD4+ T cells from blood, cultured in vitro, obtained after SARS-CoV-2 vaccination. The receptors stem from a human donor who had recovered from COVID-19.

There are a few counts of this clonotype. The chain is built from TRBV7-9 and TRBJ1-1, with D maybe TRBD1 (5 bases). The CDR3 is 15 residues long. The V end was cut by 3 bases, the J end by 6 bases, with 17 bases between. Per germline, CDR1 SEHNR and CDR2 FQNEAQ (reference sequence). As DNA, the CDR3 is TGTGCCAGCAGCTTGGGGGAGGCGGTGGTCTCTGAAGCTTTCTTT. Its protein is CASSLGEAVVSEAFF.

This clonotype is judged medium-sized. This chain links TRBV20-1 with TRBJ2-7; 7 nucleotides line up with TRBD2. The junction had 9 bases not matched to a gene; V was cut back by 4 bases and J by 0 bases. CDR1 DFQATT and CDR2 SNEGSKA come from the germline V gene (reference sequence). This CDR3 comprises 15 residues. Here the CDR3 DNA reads TGCAGTGCTATCGGAGCGGGGCCGTTCTCCTACGAGCAGTACTTC. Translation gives CSAIGAGPFSYEQYF.

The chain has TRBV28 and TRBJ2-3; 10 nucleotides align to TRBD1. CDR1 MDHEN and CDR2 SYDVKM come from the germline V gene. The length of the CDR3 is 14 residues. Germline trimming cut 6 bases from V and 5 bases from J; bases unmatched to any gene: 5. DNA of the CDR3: TGTGCCAGCAGCTCCGGGACAGGGGTAGATACGCAGTATTTT. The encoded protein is CASSSGTGVDTQYF.

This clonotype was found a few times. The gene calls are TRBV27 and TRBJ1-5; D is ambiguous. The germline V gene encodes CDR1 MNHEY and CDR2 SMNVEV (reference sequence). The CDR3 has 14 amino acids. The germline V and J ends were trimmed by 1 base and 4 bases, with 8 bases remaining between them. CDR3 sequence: CASSLWAGNQPQHF. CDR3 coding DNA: TGTGCCAGCAGTTTATGGGCAGGAAATCAGCCCCAGCATTTT.

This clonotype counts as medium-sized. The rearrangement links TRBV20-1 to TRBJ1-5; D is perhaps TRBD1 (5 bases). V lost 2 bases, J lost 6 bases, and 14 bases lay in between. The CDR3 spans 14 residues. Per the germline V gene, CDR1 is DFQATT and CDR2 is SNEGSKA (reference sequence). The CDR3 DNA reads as TGCAGTGCTAGAACTGGAGGGGTGCGTCAGCCCCAGCATTTT. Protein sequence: CSARTGGVRQPQHF.

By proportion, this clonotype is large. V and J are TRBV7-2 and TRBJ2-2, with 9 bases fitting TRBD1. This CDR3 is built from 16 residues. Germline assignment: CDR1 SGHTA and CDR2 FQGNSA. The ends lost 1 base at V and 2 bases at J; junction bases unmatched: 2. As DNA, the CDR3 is TGTGCCAGCAGCTTAGGGGGACAGGGCAACACCGGGGAGCTGTTTTTT. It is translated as CASSLGGQGNTGELFF.

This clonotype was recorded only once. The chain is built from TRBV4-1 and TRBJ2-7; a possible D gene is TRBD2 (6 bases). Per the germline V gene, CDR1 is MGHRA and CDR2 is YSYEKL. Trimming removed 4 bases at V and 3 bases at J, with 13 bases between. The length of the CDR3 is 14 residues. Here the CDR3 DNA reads TGCGCCAGCAGCCCGGGGACTCTCAGCTACGAGCAGTACTTC. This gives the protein CASSPGTLSYEQYF.

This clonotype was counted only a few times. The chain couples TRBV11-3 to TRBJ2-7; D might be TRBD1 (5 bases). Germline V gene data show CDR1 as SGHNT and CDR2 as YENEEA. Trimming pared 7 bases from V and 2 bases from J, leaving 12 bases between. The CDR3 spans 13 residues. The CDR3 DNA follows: TGTGCCAGCACAGGGAAAGGCCCCTACGAGCAGTACTTC. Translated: CASTGKGPYEQYF.

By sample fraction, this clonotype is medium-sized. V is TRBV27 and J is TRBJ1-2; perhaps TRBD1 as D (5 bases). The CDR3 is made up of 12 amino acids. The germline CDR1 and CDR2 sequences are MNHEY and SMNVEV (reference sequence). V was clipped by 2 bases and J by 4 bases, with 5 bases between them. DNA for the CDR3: TGTGCCAGCAGTTTACAGGGCTATGGCTACACCTTC. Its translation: CASSLQGYGYTF.

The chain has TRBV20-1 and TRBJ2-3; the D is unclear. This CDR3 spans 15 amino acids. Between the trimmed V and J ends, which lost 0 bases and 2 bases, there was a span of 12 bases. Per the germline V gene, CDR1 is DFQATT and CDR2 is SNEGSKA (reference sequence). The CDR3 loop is CSARDWAPTTDTQYF. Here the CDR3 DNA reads TGCAGTGCTAGAGATTGGGCACCCACCACAGATACGCAGTATTTT.

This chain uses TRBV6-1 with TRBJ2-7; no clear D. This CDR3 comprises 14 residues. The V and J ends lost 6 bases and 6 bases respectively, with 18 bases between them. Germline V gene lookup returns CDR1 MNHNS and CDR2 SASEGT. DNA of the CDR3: TGTGCCAGCAGAGAGTTGACAAGGGTGGGCGAGCAGTACTTC. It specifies CASRELTRVGEQYF.